This TCR beta chain was retrieved from a study of T cells in Graves' hyperthyroidism and ophthalmopathy. Researchers took RNA transcripts and amplified the TCR beta CDR3 regions from them. The TCR CDR3 was amplified in a first-round RT-PCR using the HTBI primer set. One entry per CDR3 protein, called by TCRdb with MiXCR from the multiplex PCR reads. Seen here are 350,000 to 400,000 distinct CDR3 sequences, around 14% observed once, and the top ten hold about 31%. This clonotype was seen more than once but under ten times. Its target is unknown. Germline CDR1 and CDR2: MDHEN and SYDVKM. The CDR3 contains 12 residues. Germline trimming cut 7 bases from V and 10 bases from J; bases unmatched to any gene: 6. Overall study findings and caveats: Model predictions of ophthalmopathy came a median about 6.3 months before onset. Ophthalmopathy was separated from stable hyperthyroidism by a 13 V-J model.

This chain uses TRBV28 with TRBJ1-5; the match to TRBD1 covers 8 bases. The clonotype comes from a woman aged 25 to 39 with Graves' hyperthyroidism. Sample: blood. This CDR3 reads CASNLQGGPQHF. The CDR3 DNA reads TGTGCCAGCAACCTACAGGGGGGTCCCCAGCATTTT.